Listed below are T cell receptor beta chains from one sample, sequenced in a study of Graves' ophthalmopathy and Graves' hyperthyroidism. MiXCR, applied by TCRdb to the multiplex PCR reads, yields one record per CDR3 protein. The sample includes 240,000 or so distinct CDR3 sequences, around 45% seen only once; the top ten take around 47%. Sequenced input: peripheral blood. The receptors here all came from an adult man with Graves' ophthalmopathy. Each CDR3 is given with its conserved first and last residue. Each record gives: V gene, J gene, D gene, clone size, CDR3 protein, CDR3 DNA. D genes are given only for firm matches. Clone size is given for some rows only: seen once, a few or many times, or a class if the clone is expanded.

>TRBV5-1|TRBJ1-2|TRBD1|few
CASSLAVDRVHGYTF
TGCGCCAGCAGCTTGGCCGTCGACAGGGTTCATGGCTACACCTTC
>TRBV5-1|TRBJ1-1|-|-
CASSLFDTNTEAFF
TGCGCCAGCAGCTTGTTTGACACGAACACTGAAGCTTTCTTT
>TRBV5-5|TRBJ1-5|-|once
CASSLPPRSQHF
TGTGCCAGCAGCTTGCCCCCAAGGTCCCAGCATTTT
>TRBV7-8|TRBJ2-5|TRBD2|few
CASSLGRGTSGGSETQYF
TGTGCCAGCAGCTTAGGACGGGGGACTAGCGGGGGGTCGGAGACCCAGTACTTC
>TRBV20-1|TRBJ2-5|-|-
CSARYPGTRRETQYF
TGCAGTGCTAGGTACCCCGGGACTCGGCGGGAGACCCAGTACTTC
>TRBV27|TRBJ1-2|TRBD1|-
CASRGTEYGYTF
TGTGCCAGCAGAGGGACAGAATATGGCTACACCTTC
>TRBV20-1|TRBJ2-7|TRBD2|-
CSAPLFAGDFSYEQYF
TGCAGTGCTCCGTTATTTGCGGGAGATTTTTCCTACGAGCAGTACTTC
>TRBV2|TRBJ2-5|-|-
CASSEGQETQYF
TGTGCCAGCAGTGAAGGCCAAGAGACCCAGTACTTC
>TRBV24-1|TRBJ2-3|-|-
CATSEWQGQDTQYF
TGTGCCACCAGTGAATGGCAGGGTCAAGATACGCAGTATTTT
>TRBV11-1|TRBJ1-1|-|-
CASSFRLNTEAFF
TGTGCCAGCAGCTTCCGGCTGAACACTGAAGCTTTCTTT
>TRBV20-1|TRBJ2-6|-|-
CSAREGGWEGANVLTF
TGCAGTGCTAGAGAGGGGGGCTGGGAAGGGGCCAACGTCCTGACTTTC
>TRBV7-9|TRBJ2-2|-|-
CASSPDPPVTGELFF
TGTGCCAGCAGCCCGGACCCCCCCGTCACCGGGGAGCTGTTTTTT
>TRBV2|TRBJ1-6|-|-
CASLGRVRSSYNSPLHF
TGTGCCAGCCTTGGGAGGGTTCGAAGCTCCTATAATTCACCCCTCCACTTT
>TRBV12-3/TRBV12-4|TRBJ2-7|-|few
CASSPIGGGVNKQYF
TGTGCCAGCAGTCCTATCGGTGGAGGGGTCAATAAGCAGTACTTC
>TRBV7-9|TRBJ1-1|-|few
CASSLPGYTEAFF
TGTGCCAGCAGCTTACCGGGGTACACTGAAGCTTTCTTT
>TRBV7-2|TRBJ1-4|-|many
CASSLRATNEKLFF
TGTGCCAGCAGCTTAAGGGCAACTAATGAAAAACTGTTTTTT
>TRBV7-8|TRBJ2-7|TRBD2|few
CASSLMGLTNYEQYF
TGTGCCAGCAGCTTAATGGGACTAACGAACTACGAGCAGTACTTC
>TRBV29-1|TRBJ1-1|-|-
CSVVSLNTEAFF
TGCAGCGTTGTAAGTTTGAACACTGAAGCTTTCTTT
>TRBV7-9|TRBJ2-5|TRBD2|-
CASSFLGLAGGRQETQYF
TGTGCCAGCAGCTTCCTAGGACTAGCGGGAGGAAGGCAAGAGACCCAGTACTTC
>TRBV19|TRBJ1-2|-|few
CASSMEGGYGYTF
TGTGCCAGTAGTATGGAGGGGGGCTATGGCTACACCTTC
>TRBV20-1|TRBJ1-5|-|few
CSASWGSSSQPQHF
TGCAGTGCTAGTTGGGGGAGCAGCAGTCAGCCCCAGCATTTT
>TRBV20-1|TRBJ2-6|-|-
CSASRGTDRGAGANVLTF
TGCAGTGCTAGCAGGGGTACTGACCGGGGAGCTGGGGCCAACGTCCTGACTTTC
>TRBV7-6|TRBJ2-5|TRBD1|few
CRGTGPKMETQYF
TGTCGCGGGACAGGGCCCAAGATGGAGACCCAGTACTTC
>TRBV6-6|TRBJ2-7|-|many
CASTSDRNEQYF
TGTGCCAGCACCTCGGACCGAAACGAGCAGTACTTC
>TRBV10-3|TRBJ1-5|TRBD1|once
CATRQGGNQPQHF
TGTGCCACTCGACAGGGTGGCAATCAGCCCCAGCATTTT
>TRBV20-1|TRBJ1-2|-|few
CSARDTGEGYTF
TGCAGTGCTAGAGATACCGGGGAAGGCTACACCTTC
>TRBV20-1|TRBJ1-1|-|-
CSALGSFEVAFF
TGCAGTGCCCTAGGGTCCTTTGAAGTCGCTTTCTTT
>TRBV7-6|TRBJ1-2|TRBD1|-
CASSLARGTGGNYGYTF
TGTGCCAGCAGCTTAGCGCGGGGGACAGGGGGCAACTATGGCTACACCTTC
>TRBV5-1|TRBJ1-1|-|few
CASSLEAPEAFF
TGCGCCAGCAGCTTGGAAGCACCAGAAGCTTTCTTT
>TRBV2|TRBJ2-5|-|-
CASSGEGTQYF
TGTGCCAGCAGTGGTGAAGGGACCCAGTACTTC
>TRBV12-3/TRBV12-4|TRBJ2-7|-|-
CASSYIPGGYEQYF
TGTGCCAGCAGTTACATTCCAGGGGGGTACGAGCAGTACTTC
>TRBV12-3/TRBV12-4|TRBJ2-7|TRBD2|-
CASSLKAGGHRYEQYF
TGTGCCAGCAGTTTAAAAGCGGGAGGCCACCGCTACGAGCAGTACTTC
>TRBV9|TRBJ1-1|-|-
CASSVRRGGNTEAFF
TGTGCCAGCAGCGTAAGGAGGGGAGGGAACACTGAAGCTTTCTTT
>TRBV2|TRBJ2-5|-|-
CASSTRLPQETQYF
TGTGCCAGCAGTACTAGACTACCGCAAGAGACCCAGTACTTC
>TRBV6-5|TRBJ1-2|-|few
CASSYSAGADYGYTF
TGTGCCAGCAGTTACTCGGCGGGGGCGGACTATGGCTACACCTTC
>TRBV7-9|TRBJ1-6|-|-
CASSRGAGVDSPLHF
TGTGCCAGCAGCCGCGGGGCGGGGGTGGATTCACCCCTCCACTTT
>TRBV10-2|TRBJ2-1|TRBD2|-
CASSELGLGFF
TGCGCCAGCAGTGAGTTGGGACTAGGGTTCTTC
>TRBV5-1|TRBJ2-6|-|few
CASGMAGANVLTF
TGCGCCAGCGGCATGGCTGGGGCCAACGTCCTGACTTTC
>TRBV15|TRBJ1-1|-|many
CATSRDGRNTEAFF
TGTGCCACCAGCAGAGACGGACGGAACACTGAAGCTTTCTTT
>TRBV11-1|TRBJ2-2|-|-
CAISGRWAGELFF
TGTGCGATATCGGGTCGATGGGCCGGGGAGCTGTTTTTT
>TRBV12-3/TRBV12-4|TRBJ2-7|TRBD1|-
CASSPGQGLAYEQYF
TGTGCCAGCAGCCCGGGACAGGGTCTCGCCTACGAGCAGTACTTC
>TRBV12-3/TRBV12-4|TRBJ1-5|-|-
CASKNRHQPQHF
TGTGCCAGCAAAAACAGACATCAGCCCCAGCATTTT
>TRBV20-1|TRBJ2-7|-|-
CSPLRGRGSYEQYF
TGCAGTCCCCTAAGAGGCAGGGGTTCCTACGAGCAGTACTTC
>TRBV12-5|TRBJ1-5|-|few
CASGLVRIDLRDGPQHF
TGTGCTAGTGGTTTGGTAAGGATTGACCTAAGAGACGGGCCCCAGCATTTT
>TRBV6-2/TRBV6-3|TRBJ2-7|TRBD2|many
CASSSQRGHYEQYF
TGTGCCAGCAGTTCTCAGCGGGGCCATTACGAGCAGTACTTC
>TRBV7-9|TRBJ2-7|TRBD2|-
CASSQSPTSGSVEQYF
TGTGCCAGCAGCCAATCCCCTACTAGCGGGAGTGTCGAGCAGTACTTC
>TRBV7-9|TRBJ1-1|TRBD1|-
CASTRGTGGMDTEAFF
TGTGCCAGCACACGGGGGACAGGGGGCATGGACACTGAAGCTTTCTTT
>TRBV24-1|TRBJ2-7|-|few
CATSPSGTSYEQYF
TGTGCCACCTCGCCGAGTGGGACCTCCTACGAGCAGTACTTC
>TRBV7-8|TRBJ2-7|-|-
CASSQADSSYEQYF
TGCGCCAGCAGCCAAGCCGACAGCTCCTACGAGCAGTACTTC